The clone carrying this T cell receptor (beta chain) was counted only a few times. This specimen belongs to a study of blood T cell repertoires in COVID-19. Study-wide context: From the United States, Italy and Spain came samples of acute and convalescent COVID-19. The cDNA or gDNA used as material had been derived from T cells, B-cell-depleted T cells, or PBMCs.

The germline V and J ends were trimmed by 7 bases and 4 bases, with 11 bases remaining between them. Germline lookup yields CDR1 LNHDA and CDR2 SQIVND (reference sequence). The CDR3 contains 13 residues. Original handling: Counts of nucleated cells, estimated from reference gene primer amplification, were obtained. The table came from immunoSEQ multiplex PCR; TCRdb's copy has only in-frame clones and leaves some out. D and trimming come from the DNA, and the V and J calls and clone size come from that table. The profile shows some 70,000 clones, around four fifths of them singletons. The receptor comes from a man aged 60-69 years with COVID-19, enrolled during active disease. Sequencing input: peripheral blood. The chain carries TRBV19 and TRBJ1-5, with TRBD1 as a possible D gene (6 bases). The CDR3 DNA is TGTGCCAGTACGGACAGAGAGAATCAGCCCCAGCATTTT. It yields the protein CASTDRENQPQHF.